These 6 T cell receptor beta chains were all obtained from the same sample, sequenced in a study of T cell responses to AZD1222 COVID-19 vaccine. Method: immunoSEQ multiplex PCR; TCRdb's copy keeps in-frame clones and lacks some. The repertoire includes fewer than 120,000 clones, about 88% of them detected once, and over 1.5% sits in the top ten. This material consisted of peripheral blood, taken on day 0 of AZD1222 vaccination. These TCRs come from an adult in good health.

The V and J genes are TRBV19 and TRBJ1-5, with 7 bases fitting TRBD1. This CDR3 is 14 amino acids long. Trimming removed 5 bases from V and 1 base from J; junction bases left unmatched: 2. Germline values: CDR1 LNHDA, CDR2 SQIVND (reference sequence). DNA of the CDR3: TGTGCCAGTAGTGAGGACAGGAGCAATCAGCCCCAGCATTTT. Translated, it gives CASSEDRSNQPQHF.

V and J are TRBV19 and TRBJ1-5, with TRBD1 as a possible D gene (6 bases). V dropped 7 bases and J dropped 0 bases, with 16 bases sitting between them. CDR3 length: 16 amino acids. CDR1 is LNHDA and CDR2 is SQIVND in the germline V gene (reference sequence). DNA of the CDR3: TGTGCCAGTACCCTAGGGGGGGGCTATAGCAATCAGCCCCAGCATTTT. It codes for CASTLGGGYSNQPQHF.

The gene calls are TRBV6-4 and TRBJ2-6, with 8 bases aligning to TRBD1. Per germline, CDR1 MRHNA and CDR2 SNTAGT. J lost 1 base, V lost 4 bases, and 6 bases had no gene match. The CDR3 has 17 amino acids. CDR3 sequence (DNA): TGTGCCAGCAGTGGAGACAGGGGACCTTCTGGGGCCAACGTCCTGACTTTC. This encodes CASSGDRGPSGANVLTF.

The gene calls are TRBV4-1 and TRBJ2-1; D may match TRBD1 or TRBD2 (5 bases each). V was trimmed by 0 bases and J by 7 bases, leaving 13 bases between them. There are 15 residues in the CDR3. The germline V gene encodes CDR1 MGHRA and CDR2 YSYEKL. As DNA, the CDR3 is TGCGCCAGCAGCCAAGAGGGGACCCAGGAGAATGAGCAGTTCTTC. Its protein is CASSQEGTQENEQFF.

The genes are TRBV3-1 (or the pseudogene TRBV3-2) and TRBJ2-1; 7 positions match TRBD1. Trimming took 2 bases from V and 8 from J; bases not matched to a gene: 6. The CDR3 covers 14 residues. Germline V gene sequence: CDR1 LGHDT, CDR2 YNNKEL (reference sequence). The CDR3 is CASSQLTGIHEQFF. In DNA, the CDR3 is TGTGCCAGCAGCCAACTGACAGGGATACATGAGCAGTTCTTC.

With respect to this clone: The junction and the germline gene differ at one end; a read error may be behind it. V usage is TRBV11-2 and J usage is TRBJ2-7, with 8 bases aligning to TRBD1. The CDR3 length is 16 residues. Germline V gene sequence: CDR1 SGHAT, CDR2 FQNNGV. CDR3 sequence: CASTLGMWDRKYEQYF. In DNA form, the CDR3 reads TGTGCCAGCACCTTAGGCATGTGGGACAGGAAATACGAGCAGTACTTC.